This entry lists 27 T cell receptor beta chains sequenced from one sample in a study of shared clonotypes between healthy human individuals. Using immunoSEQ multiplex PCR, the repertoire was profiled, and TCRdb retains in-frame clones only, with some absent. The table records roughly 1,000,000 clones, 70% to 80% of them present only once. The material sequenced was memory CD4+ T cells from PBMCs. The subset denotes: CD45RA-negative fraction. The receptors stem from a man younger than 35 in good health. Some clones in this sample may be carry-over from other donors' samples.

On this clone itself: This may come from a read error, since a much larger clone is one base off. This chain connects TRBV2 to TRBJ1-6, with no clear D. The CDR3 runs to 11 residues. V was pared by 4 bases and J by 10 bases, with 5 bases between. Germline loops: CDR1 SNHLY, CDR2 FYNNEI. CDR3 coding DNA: TGTGCCAGCAGTGGATGGTCACCCCTCCACTTT. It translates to CASSGWSPLHF. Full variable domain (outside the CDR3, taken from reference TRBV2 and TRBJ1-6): EPEVTQTPSHQVTQMGQEVILRCVPISNHLYFYWYRQILGQKVEFLVSFYNNEISEKSEIFDDQFSVERPDGSNFTLKIRSTKLEDSAMYFCASSGWSPLHFGNGTRLTVT.

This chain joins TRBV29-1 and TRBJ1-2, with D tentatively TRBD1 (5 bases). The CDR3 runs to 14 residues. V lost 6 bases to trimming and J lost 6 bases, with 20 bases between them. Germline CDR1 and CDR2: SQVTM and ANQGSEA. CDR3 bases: TGCAGCGTGACCCCGGCCCAGGCGGGGCATGGCTACACCTTC. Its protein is CSVTPAQAGHGYTF.

The CDR3 sequence: CAWSAARGSYNEQFF. CDR3 DNA sequence: TGTGCCTGGAGTGCGGCCCGGGGGAGCTACAATGAGCAGTTCTTC. The V gene is TRBV30, the J gene TRBJ2-1, with a possible D match to TRBD2 (6 bases). Deletions cut 1 base from V and 3 bases from J, with 13 bases between. This CDR3 is built from 15 residues. Germline loops: CDR1 GTSNPN, CDR2 SVGIG (reference sequence).

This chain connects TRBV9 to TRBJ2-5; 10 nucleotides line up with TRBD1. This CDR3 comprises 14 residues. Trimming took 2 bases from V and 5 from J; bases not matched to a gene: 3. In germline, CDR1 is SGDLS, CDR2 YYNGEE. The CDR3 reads CASSVDRGSETQYF. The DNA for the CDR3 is TGTGCCAGCAGCGTGGACAGGGGGAGTGAGACCCAGTACTTC.

The CDR3 is CASRGQLSYEQYF. The CDR3 nucleotides read TGTGCCAGTAGGGGACAGCTGTCCTACGAGCAGTACTTC. The chain employs TRBV28 and TRBJ2-7, with 7 bases identical to TRBD1. Losses at the gene ends were 9 bases for V and 1 base for J; bases not matched to a gene: 6. CDR3 length equals 13 residues. The germline CDR1 and CDR2 sequences are MDHEN and SYDVKM.

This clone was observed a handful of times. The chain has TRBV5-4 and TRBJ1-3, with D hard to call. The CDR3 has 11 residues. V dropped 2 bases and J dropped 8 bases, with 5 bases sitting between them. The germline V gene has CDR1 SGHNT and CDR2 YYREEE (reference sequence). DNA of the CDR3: TGTGCCAGCAGCTTTGAAGACACCATATATTTT. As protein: CASSFEDTIYF.

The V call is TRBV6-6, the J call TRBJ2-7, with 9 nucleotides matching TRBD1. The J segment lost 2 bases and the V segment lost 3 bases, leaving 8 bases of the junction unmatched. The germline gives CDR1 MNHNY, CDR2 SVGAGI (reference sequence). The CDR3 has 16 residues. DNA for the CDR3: TGTGCCAGCAGTTATTCAGGACAGGGGTACGCCTACGAGCAGTACTTC. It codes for CASSYSGQGYAYEQYF.

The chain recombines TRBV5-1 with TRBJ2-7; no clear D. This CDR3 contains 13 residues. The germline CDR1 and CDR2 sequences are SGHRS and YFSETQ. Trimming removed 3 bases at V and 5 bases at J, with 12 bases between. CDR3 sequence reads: CASSSLSSDEQYF. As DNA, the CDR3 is TGCGCCAGCAGCTCACTTTCCTCGGACGAGCAGTACTTC.

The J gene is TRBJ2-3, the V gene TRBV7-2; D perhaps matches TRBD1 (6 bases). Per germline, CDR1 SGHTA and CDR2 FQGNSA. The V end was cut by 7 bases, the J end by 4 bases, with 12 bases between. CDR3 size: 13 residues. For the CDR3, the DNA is TGTGCCAGCACCCTACAGGGTGCAGATACGCAGTATTTT. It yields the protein CASTLQGADTQYF.

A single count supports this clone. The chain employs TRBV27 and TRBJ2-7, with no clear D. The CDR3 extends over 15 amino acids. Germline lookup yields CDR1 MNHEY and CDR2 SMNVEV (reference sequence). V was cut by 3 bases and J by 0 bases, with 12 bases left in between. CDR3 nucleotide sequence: TGTGCCAGCAGTTTTCGCCCGGTAAACTCCTACGAGCAGTACTTC. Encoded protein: CASSFRPVNSYEQYF.

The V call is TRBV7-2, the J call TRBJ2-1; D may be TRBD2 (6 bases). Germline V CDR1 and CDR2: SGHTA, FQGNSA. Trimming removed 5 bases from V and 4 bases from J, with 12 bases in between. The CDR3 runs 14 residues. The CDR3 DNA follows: TGTGCCAGCAGCCCGGGAGCGGGTTACAATGAGCAGTTCTTC. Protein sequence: CASSPGAGYNEQFF.

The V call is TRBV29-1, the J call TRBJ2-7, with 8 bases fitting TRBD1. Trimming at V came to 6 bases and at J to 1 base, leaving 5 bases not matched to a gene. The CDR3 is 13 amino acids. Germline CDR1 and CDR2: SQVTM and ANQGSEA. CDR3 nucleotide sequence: TGCAGCGTGAGACAGGGGCCGTCCTACGAGCAGTACTTC. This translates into CSVRQGPSYEQYF.

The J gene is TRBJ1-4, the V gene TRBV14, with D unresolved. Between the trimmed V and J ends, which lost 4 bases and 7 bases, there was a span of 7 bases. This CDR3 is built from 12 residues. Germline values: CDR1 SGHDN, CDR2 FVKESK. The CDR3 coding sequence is TGTGCCAGCAGCCGGACCAGTGAAAAACTGTTTTTT. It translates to CASSRTSEKLFF.

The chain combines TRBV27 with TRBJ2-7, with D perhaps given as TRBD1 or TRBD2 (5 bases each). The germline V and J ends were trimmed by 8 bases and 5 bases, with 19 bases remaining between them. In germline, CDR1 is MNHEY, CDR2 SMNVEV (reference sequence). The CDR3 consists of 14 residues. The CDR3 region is CASCRPGRPDEQYF. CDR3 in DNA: TGTGCCAGCTGTCGACCGGGACGGCCAGACGAGCAGTACTTC.

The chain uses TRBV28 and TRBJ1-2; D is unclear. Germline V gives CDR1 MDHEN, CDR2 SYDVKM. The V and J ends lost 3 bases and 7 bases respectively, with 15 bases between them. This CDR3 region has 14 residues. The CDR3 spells CASSLPNDWVGYTF. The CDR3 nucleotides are TGTGCCAGCAGTTTGCCCAACGACTGGGTTGGCTACACCTTC.

In nucleotides, the CDR3 is TGTGCCAGCAGCCGCCCGGGGGGCTCCTCGTTCTTC. Amino acids: CASSRPGGSSFF. The chain recombines TRBV6-5 with TRBJ2-1; a possible D gene is TRBD2 (7 bases). The CDR3 totals 12 residues. Trimming took 6 bases from V and 15 from J, leaving 18 bases between them. The germline V gene has CDR1 MNHEY and CDR2 SVGAGI.

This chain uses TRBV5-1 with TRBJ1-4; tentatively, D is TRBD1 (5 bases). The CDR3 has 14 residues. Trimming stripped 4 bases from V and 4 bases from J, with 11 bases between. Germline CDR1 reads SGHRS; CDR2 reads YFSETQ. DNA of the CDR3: TGCGCCAGCAGCGGCCAGGGCGATAATGAAAAACTGTTTTTT. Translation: CASSGQGDNEKLFF.

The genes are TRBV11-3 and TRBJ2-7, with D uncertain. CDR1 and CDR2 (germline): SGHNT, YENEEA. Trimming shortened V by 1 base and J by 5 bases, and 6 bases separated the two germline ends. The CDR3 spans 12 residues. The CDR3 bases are TGTGCCAGCAGCTTAGTTGGGGACGAGCAGTACTTC. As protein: CASSLVGDEQYF.

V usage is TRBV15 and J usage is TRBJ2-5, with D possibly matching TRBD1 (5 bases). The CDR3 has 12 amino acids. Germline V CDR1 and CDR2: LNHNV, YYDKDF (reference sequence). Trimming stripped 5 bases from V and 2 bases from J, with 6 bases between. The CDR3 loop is CATSQGQETQYF. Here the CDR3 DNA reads TGTGCCACCAGCCAGGGTCAAGAGACCCAGTACTTC.

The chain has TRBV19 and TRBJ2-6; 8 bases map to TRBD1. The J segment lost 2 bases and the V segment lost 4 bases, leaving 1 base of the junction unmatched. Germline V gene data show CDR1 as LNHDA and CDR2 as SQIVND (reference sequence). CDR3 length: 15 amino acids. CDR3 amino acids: CASSTTGAGANVLTF. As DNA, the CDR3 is TGTGCCAGTAGTACGACAGGGGCTGGGGCCAACGTCCTGACTTTC.

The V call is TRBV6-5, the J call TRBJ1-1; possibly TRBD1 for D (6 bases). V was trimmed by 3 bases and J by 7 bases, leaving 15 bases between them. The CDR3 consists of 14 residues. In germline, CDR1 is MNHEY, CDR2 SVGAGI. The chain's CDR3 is CASSYNGGANEAFF. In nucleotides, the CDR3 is TGTGCCAGCAGTTATAATGGGGGGGCTAATGAAGCTTTCTTT.

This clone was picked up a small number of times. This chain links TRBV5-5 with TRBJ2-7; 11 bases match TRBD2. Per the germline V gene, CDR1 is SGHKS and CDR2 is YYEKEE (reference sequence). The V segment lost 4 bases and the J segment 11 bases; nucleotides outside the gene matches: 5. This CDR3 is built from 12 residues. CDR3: CASSQLTSGEYF. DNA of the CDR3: TGTGCCAGCAGCCAGCTGACTAGCGGGGAGTACTTC.

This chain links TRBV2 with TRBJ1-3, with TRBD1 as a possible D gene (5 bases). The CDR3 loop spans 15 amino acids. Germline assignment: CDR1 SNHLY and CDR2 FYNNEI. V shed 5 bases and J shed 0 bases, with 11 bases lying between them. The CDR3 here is CASSMGTASGNTIYF. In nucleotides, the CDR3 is TGTGCCAGCAGTATGGGGACTGCCTCTGGAAACACCATATATTTT.

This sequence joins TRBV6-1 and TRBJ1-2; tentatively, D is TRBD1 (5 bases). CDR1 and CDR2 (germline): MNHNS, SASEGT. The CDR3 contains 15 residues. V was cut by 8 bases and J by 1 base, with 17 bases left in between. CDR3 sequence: CASCPGLPSNYGYTF. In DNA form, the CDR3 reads TGTGCCAGCTGTCCGGGGCTACCCAGTAACTATGGCTACACCTTC.

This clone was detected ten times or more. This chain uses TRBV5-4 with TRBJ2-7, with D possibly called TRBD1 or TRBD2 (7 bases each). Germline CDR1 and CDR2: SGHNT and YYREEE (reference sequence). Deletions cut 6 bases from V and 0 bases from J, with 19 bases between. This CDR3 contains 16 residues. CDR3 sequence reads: CASTPGGAGPSYEQYF. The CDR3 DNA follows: TGTGCCAGCACCCCAGGGGGGGCGGGGCCCTCCTACGAGCAGTACTTC.

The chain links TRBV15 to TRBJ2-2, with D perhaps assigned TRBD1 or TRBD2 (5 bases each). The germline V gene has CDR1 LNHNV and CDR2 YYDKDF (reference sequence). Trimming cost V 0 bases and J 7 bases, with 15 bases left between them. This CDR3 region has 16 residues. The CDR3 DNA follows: TGTGCCACCAGCAGAGATCGCGGGCAGGGCGGCGGGGAGCTGTTTTTT. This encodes CATSRDRGQGGGELFF. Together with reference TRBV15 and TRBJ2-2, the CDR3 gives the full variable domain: DAMVIQNPRYQVTQFGKPVTLSCSQTLNHNVMYWYQQKSSQAPKLLFHYYDKDFNNEADTPDNFQSRRPNTSFCFLDIRSPGLGDTAMYLCATSRDRGQGGGELFFGEGSRLTVL.

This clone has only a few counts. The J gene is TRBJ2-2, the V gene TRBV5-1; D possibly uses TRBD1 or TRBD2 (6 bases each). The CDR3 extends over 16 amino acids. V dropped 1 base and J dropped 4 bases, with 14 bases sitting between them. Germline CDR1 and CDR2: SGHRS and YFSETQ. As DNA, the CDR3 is TGCGCCAGCAGCTTGTTATGGGGGGCCGGCACCGGGGAGCTGTTTTTT. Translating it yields CASSLLWGAGTGELFF.